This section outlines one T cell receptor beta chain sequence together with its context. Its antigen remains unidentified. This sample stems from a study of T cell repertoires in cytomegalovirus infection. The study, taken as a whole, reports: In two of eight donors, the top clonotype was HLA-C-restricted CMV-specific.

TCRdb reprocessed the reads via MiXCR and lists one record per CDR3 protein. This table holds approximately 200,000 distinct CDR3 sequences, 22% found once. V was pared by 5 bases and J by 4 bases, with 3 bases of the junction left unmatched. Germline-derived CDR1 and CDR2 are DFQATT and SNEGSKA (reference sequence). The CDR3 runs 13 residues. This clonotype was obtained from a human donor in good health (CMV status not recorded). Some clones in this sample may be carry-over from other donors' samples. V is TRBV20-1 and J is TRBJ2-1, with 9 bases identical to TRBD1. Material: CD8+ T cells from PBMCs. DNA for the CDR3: TGCAGTGCTGGGGACAGGGATTACAATGAGCAGTTCTTC. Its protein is CSAGDRDYNEQFF.